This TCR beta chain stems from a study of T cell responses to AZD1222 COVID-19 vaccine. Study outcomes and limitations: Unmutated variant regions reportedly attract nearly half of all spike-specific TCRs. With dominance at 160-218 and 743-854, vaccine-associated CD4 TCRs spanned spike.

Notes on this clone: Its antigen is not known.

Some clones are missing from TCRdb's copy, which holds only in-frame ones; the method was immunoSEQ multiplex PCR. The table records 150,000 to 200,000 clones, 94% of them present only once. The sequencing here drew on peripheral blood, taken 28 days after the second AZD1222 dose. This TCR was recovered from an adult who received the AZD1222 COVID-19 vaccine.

The CDR3, as DNA: TGTGCCAGCAGTGAAGCAATTCCGCGACTGGGAAGCAATCAGCCCCAGCATTTT. This gives the protein CASSEAIPRLGSNQPQHF. The V gene is TRBV6-1, the J gene TRBJ1-5; D is uncertain. Germline V CDR1 and CDR2: MNHNS, SASEGT. V was pared by 0 bases and J by 1 base, with 16 bases between. The CDR3 covers 18 residues.